One TCR beta chain is described in this entry. Clones were sequenced by immunoSEQ multiplex PCR, and TCRdb holds only the in-frame ones, with some missing. The data show about 25,000 clones, with nearly 75% seen just once and around 10% held by the top ten. The data belong to a study of somatic mutations in cytotoxic T cells in rheumatoid arthritis. The germline V gene encodes CDR1 MDHEN and CDR2 SYDVKM. With 5 bases clipped from V and 16 bases from J, the junction kept 13 bases outside the gene matches. The CDR3 is made up of 13 amino acids. The sequencing sample was made of CD8+ T cells sorted from blood. The source is a woman under 30 in good health. This chain uses TRBV28 with TRBJ2-1, with 8 bases matching TRBD2. CDR3 residues: CASSLGPGTSRFF. The CDR3 nucleotides read TGTGCCAGCAGTCTCGGCCCCGGGACTAGTAGATTCTTC.